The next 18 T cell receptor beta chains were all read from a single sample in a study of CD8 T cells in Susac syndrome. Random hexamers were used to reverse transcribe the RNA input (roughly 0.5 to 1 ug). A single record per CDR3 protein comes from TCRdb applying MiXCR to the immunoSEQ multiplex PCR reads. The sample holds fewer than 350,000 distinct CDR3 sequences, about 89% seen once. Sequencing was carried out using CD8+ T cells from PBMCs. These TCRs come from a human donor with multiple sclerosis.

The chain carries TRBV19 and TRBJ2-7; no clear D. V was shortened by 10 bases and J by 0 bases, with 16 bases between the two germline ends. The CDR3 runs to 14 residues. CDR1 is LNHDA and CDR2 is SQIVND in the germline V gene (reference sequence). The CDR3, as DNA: TGTGCCACCACCTTTTCGGCGAGCTCCTACGAGCAGTACTTC. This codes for CATTFSASSYEQYF.

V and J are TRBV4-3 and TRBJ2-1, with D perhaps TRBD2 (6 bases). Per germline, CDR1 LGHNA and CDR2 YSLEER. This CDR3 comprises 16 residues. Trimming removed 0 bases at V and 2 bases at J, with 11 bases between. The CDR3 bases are TGCGCCAGCAGCCAAGAGACGGGGGAGACCTACAATGAGCAGTTCTTC. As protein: CASSQETGETYNEQFF.

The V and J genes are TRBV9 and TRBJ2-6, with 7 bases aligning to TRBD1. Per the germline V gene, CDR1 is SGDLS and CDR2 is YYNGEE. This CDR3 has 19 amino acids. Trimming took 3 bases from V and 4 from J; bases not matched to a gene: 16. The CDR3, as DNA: TGTGCCAGCAGCGAACCCCCCAGGGGGAGAAGCTCCGGGGCCAACGTCCTGACTTTC. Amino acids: CASSEPPRGRSSGANVLTF.

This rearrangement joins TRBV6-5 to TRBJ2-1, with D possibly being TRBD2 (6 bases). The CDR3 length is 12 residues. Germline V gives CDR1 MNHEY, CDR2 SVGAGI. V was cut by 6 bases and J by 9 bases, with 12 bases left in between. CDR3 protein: CASRATSPEQFF. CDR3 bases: TGTGCCAGCAGAGCGACTAGTCCTGAGCAGTTCTTC.

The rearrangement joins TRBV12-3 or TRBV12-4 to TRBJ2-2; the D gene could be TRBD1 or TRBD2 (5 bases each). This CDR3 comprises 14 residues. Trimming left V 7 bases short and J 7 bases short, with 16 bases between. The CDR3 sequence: CASITGAFSGELFF. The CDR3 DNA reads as TGTGCCAGCATCACCGGGGCGTTTAGCGGGGAGCTGTTTTTT.

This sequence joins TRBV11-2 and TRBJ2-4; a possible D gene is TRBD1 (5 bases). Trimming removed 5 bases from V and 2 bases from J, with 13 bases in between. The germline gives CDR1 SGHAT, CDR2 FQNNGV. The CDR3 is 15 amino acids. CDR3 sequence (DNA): TGTGCCAGCAGCATAGTGTCAGGGCCCAAAAACATTCAGTACTTC. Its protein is CASSIVSGPKNIQYF.

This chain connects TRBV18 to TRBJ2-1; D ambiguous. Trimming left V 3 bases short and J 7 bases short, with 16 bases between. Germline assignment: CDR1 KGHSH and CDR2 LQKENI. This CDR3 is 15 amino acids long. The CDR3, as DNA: TGTGCCAGCTCACCCACCGAATCATGGGGTAATGAGCAGTTCTTC. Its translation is CASSPTESWGNEQFF.

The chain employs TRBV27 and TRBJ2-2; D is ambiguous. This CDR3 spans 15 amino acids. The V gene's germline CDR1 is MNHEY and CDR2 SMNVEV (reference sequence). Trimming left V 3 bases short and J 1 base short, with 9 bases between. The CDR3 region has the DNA TGTGCCAGCAGTTTCTTTAAGTTGAACACCGGGGAGCTGTTTTTT. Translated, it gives CASSFFKLNTGELFF.

The CDR3 reads CASSFQGIDEQFF. Here the CDR3 DNA reads TGTGCCAGCAGTTTTCAAGGGATTGATGAGCAGTTCTTC. V usage is TRBV28 and J usage is TRBJ2-1, with D uncertain. The V gene lost 3 bases and the J gene lost 8 bases, with 11 bases spanning the gap. Looked up from germline, CDR1 is MDHEN and CDR2 is SYDVKM. This CDR3 spans 13 amino acids.

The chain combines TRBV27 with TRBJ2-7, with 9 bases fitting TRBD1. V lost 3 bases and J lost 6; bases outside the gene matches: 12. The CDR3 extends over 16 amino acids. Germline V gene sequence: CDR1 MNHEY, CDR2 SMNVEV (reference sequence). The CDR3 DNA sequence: TGTGCCAGCAGTTTGGGGCCTCCCGGGACAGGGCTCGAGCAGTACTTC. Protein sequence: CASSLGPPGTGLEQYF.

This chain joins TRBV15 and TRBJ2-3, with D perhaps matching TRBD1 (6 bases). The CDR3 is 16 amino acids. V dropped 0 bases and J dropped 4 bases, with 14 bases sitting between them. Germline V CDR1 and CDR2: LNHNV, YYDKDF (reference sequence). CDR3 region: CATSRDNRVWPDTQYF. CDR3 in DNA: TGTGCCACCAGCAGAGATAACAGGGTATGGCCAGATACGCAGTATTTT.

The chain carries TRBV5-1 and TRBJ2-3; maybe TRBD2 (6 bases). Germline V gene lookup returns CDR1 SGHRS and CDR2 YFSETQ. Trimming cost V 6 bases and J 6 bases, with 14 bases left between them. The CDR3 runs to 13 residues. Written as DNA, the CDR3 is TGCGCCAGCACCCTCGGGGGAGCGGATACGCAGTATTTT. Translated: CASTLGGADTQYF.

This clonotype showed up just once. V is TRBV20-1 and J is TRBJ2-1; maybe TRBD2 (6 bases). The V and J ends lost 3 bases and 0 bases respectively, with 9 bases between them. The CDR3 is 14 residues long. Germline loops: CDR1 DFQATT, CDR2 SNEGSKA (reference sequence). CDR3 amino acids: CSARTSNSYNEQFF. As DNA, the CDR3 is TGCAGTGCTAGGACTAGTAACTCCTACAATGAGCAGTTCTTC.

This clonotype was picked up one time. The CDR3 loop is CASSFDFSGELFF. CDR3 coding DNA: TGTGCCAGCAGTTTTGATTTTTCCGGGGAGCTGTTTTTT. The chain recombines TRBV12-3 or TRBV12-4 with TRBJ2-2; D is undetermined. The CDR3 runs to 13 residues. V was pared by 3 bases and J by 6 bases, with 8 bases between.

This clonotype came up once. CDR3 sequence reads: CASKQRGEATDTQYF. CDR3 nucleotide sequence: TGTGCCAGCAAACAGCGTGGGGAGGCAACAGATACGCAGTATTTT. This chain links TRBV6-2 or TRBV6-3 with TRBJ2-3; TRBD2 is a possible D gene (6 bases). The CDR3 is made up of 15 amino acids. V shed 7 bases and J shed 3 bases, with 17 bases lying between them. CDR1 MNHEY and CDR2 SVGEGT come from the germline V gene.

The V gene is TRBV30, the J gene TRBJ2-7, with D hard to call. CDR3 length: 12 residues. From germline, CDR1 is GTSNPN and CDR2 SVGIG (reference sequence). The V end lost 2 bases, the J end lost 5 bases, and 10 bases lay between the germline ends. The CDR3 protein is CAWSLGSDEQYF. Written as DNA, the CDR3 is TGTGCCTGGAGTTTAGGTTCCGACGAGCAGTACTTC.

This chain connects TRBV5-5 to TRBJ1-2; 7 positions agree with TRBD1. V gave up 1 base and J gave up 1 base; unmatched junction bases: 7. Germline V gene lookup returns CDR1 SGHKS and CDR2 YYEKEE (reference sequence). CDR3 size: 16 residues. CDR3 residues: CASSLPGQQDNYGYTF. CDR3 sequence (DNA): TGTGCCAGCAGCTTGCCGGGACAGCAGGATAACTATGGCTACACCTTC.

The CDR3 protein is CASWDRYYGYTF. The CDR3 nucleotides read TGTGCCAGCTGGGACAGATACTATGGCTACACCTTC. The chain uses TRBV19 and TRBJ1-2; TRBD1 agrees at 7 bases. Trimming removed 9 bases from V and 3 bases from J; junction bases left unmatched: 4. CDR3 length: 12 residues. The V gene's germline CDR1 is LNHDA and CDR2 SQIVND (reference sequence).